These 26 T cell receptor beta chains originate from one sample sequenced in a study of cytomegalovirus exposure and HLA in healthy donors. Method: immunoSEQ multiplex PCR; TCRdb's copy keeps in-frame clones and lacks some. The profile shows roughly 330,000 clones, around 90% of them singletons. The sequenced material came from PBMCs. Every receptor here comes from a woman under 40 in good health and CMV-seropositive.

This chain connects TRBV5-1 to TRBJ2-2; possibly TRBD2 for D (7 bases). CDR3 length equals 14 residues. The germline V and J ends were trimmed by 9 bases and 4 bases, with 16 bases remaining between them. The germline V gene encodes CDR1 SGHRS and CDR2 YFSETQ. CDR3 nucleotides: TGCGCCACCCGGGGGGCGCTGGCCACCGGGGAGCTGTTTTTT. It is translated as CATRGALATGELFF.

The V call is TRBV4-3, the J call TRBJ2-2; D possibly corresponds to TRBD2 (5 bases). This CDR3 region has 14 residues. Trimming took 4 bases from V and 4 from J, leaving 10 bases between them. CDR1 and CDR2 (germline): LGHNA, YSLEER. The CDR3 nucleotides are TGCGCCAGCAGCCCTTCGCGGGTCACCGGGGAGCTGTTTTTT. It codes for CASSPSRVTGELFF.

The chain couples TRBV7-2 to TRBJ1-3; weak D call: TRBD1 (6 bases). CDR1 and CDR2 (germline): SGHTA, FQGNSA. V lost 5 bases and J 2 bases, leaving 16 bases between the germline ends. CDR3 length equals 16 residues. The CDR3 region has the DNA TGTGCCAGCAGCCGAGGACAGTTAAGGGCTGGAAACACCATATATTTT. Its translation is CASSRGQLRAGNTIYF.

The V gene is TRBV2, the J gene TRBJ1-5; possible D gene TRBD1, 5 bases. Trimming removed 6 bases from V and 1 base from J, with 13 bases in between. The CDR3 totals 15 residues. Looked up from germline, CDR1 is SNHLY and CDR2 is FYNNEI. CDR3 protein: CASRAGLASNQPQHF. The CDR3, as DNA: TGTGCCAGCAGGGCAGGGTTGGCGAGCAATCAGCCCCAGCATTTT.

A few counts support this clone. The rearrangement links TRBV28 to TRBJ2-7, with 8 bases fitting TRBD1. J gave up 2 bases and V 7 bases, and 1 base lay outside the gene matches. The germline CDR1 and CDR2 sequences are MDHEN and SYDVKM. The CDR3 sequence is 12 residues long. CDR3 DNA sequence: TGTGCCAGCAAACAGGGGGCCTACGAGCAGTACTTC. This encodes CASKQGAYEQYF.

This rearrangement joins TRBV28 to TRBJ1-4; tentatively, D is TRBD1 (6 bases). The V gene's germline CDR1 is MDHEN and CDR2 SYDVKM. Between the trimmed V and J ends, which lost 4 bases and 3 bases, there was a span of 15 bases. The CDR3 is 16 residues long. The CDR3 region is CASSSQGFGPNEKLFF. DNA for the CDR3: TGTGCCAGCAGTTCCCAGGGGTTCGGTCCTAATGAAAAACTGTTTTTT.

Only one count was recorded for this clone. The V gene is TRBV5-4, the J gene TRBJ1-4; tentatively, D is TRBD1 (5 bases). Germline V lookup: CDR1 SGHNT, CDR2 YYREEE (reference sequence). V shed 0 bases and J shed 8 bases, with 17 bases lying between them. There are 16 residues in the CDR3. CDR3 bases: TGTGCCAGCAGCTTGGGTGGGCGGGGGAGAAGGGAAAAACTGTTTTTT. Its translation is CASSLGGRGRREKLFF. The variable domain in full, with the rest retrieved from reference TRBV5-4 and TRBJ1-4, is ETGVTQSPTHLIKTRGQQVTLRCSSQSGHNTVSWYQQALGQGPQFIFQYYREEENGRGNFPPRFSGLQFPNYSSELNVNALELDDSALYLCASSLGGRGRREKLFFGSGTQLSVL.

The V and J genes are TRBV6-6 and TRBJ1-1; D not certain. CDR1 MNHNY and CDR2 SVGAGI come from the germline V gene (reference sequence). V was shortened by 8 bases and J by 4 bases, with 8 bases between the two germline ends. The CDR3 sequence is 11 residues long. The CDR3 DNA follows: TGTGCCAGCTCACACGGCACTGAAGCTTTCTTT. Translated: CASSHGTEAFF.

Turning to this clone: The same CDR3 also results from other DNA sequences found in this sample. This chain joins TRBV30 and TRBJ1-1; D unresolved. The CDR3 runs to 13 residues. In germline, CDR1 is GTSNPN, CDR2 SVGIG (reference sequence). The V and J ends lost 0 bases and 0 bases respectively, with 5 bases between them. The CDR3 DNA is TGTGCCTGGAGTGTAGGTATGAACACTGAAGCTTTCTTT. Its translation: CAWSVGMNTEAFF.

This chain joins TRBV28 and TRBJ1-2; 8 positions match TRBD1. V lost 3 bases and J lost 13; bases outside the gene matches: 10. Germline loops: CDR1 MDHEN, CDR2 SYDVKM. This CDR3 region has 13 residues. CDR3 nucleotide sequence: TGTGCCAGCAGTTTTCCCAGGGGGCGGGAGTGCACCTTC. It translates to CASSFPRGRECTF.

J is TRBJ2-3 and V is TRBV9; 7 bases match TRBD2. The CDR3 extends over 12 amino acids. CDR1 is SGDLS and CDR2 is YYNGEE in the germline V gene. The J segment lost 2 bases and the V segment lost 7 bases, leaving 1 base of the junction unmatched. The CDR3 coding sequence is TGTGCCAGCGGGAGGGCCACAGATACGCAGTATTTT. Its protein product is CASGRATDTQYF.

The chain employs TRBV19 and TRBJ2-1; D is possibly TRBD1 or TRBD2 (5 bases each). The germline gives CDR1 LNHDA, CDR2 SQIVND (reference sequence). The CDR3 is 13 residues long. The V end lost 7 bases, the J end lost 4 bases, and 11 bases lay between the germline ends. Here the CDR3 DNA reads TGTGCCAGTACCATGGGGGTTTACAATGAGCAGTTCTTC. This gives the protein CASTMGVYNEQFF.

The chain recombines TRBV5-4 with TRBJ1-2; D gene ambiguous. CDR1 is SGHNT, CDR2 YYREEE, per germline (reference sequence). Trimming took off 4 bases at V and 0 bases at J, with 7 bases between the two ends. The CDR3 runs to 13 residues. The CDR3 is CASSLDSNYGYTF. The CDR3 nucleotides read TGTGCCAGCAGCCTGGATTCTAACTATGGCTACACCTTC.

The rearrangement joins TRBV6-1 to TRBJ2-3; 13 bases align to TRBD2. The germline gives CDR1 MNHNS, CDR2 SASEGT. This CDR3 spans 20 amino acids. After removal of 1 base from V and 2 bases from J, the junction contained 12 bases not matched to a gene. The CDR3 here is CASSEVLGTSGIGVTDTQYF. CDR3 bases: TGTGCCAGCAGTGAAGTTCTCGGGACTAGCGGGATTGGGGTCACAGATACGCAGTATTTT.

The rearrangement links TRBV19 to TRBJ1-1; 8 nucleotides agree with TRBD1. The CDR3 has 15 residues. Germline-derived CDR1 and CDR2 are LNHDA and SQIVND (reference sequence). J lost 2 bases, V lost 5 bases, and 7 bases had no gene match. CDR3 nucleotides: TGTGCCAGTAGTCCATGGACAGGGAGCAACACTGAAGCTTTCTTT. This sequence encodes CASSPWTGSNTEAFF.

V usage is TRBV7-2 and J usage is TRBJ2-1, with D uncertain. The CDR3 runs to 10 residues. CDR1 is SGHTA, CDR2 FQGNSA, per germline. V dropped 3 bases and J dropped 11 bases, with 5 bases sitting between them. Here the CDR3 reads CASSLSQQFF. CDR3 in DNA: TGTGCCAGCAGCTTGTCCCAGCAGTTCTTC.

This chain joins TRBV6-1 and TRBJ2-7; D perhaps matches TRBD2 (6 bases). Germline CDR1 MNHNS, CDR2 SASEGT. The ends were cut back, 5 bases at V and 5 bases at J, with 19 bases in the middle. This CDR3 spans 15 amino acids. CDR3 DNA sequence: TGTGCCAGCAGTCGGGCTGGAAGGGGAGGCGACGAGCAGTACTTC. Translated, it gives CASSRAGRGGDEQYF.

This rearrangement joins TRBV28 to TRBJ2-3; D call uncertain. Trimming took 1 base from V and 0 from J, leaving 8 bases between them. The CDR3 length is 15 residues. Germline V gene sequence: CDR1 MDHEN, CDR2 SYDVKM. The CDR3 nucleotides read TGTGCCAGCAGTTTATCGGGCTTGAGCACAGATACGCAGTATTTT. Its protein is CASSLSGLSTDTQYF. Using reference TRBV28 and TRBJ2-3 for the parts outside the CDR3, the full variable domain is DVKVTQSSRYLVKRTGEKVFLECVQDMDHENMFWYRQDPGLGLRLIYFSYDVKMKEKGDIPEGYSVSREKKERFSLILESASTNQTSMYLCASSLSGLSTDTQYFGPGTRLTVL.

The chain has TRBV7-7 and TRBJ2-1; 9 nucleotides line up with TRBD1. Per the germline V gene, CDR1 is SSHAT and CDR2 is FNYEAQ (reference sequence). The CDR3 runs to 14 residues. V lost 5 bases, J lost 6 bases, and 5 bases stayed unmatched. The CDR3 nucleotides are TGTGCCAGCAGCCTTCGGACAGGGGCCAATGAGCAGTTCTTC. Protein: CASSLRTGANEQFF.

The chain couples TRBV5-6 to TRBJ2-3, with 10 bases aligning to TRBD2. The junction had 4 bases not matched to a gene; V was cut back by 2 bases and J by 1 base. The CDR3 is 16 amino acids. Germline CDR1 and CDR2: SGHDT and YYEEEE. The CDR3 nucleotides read TGTGCCAGCAGCTTCGGTCTAGCGGGGGGCACAGATACGCAGTATTTT. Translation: CASSFGLAGGTDTQYF.

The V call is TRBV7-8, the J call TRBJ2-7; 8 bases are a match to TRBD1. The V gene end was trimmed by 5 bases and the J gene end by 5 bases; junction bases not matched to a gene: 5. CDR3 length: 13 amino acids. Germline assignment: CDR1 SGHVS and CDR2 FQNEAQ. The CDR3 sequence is CASSVDRDNEQYF. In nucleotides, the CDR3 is TGTGCCAGCAGCGTGGACAGGGACAACGAGCAGTACTTC.

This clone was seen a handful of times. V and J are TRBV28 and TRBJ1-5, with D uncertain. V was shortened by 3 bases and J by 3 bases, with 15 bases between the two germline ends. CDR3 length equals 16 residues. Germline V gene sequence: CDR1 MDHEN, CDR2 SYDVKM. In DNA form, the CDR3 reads TGTGCCAGCAGTTTTGGAGACCCGGGAACCAATCAGCCCCAGCATTTT. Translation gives CASSFGDPGTNQPQHF.

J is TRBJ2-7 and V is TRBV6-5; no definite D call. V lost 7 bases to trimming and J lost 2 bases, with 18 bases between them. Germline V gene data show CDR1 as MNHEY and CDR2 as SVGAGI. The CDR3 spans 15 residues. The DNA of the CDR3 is TGTGCCAGCACCTTATCAGATCGAGGACCCTACGAGCAGTACTTC. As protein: CASTLSDRGPYEQYF.

CDR3 nucleotide sequence: TGTGCCAGTAGTATGGACACTTATTCACCCCTCCACTTT. It specifies CASSMDTYSPLHF. The chain carries TRBV19 and TRBJ1-6, with D perhaps TRBD1 (5 bases). From germline, CDR1 is LNHDA and CDR2 SQIVND (reference sequence). This CDR3 is 13 amino acids long. The V and J ends lost 3 bases and 8 bases respectively, with 8 bases between them.

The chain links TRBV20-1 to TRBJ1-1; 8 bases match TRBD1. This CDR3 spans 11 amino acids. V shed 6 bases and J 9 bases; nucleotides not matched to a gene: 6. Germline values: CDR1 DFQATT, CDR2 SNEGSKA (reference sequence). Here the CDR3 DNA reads TGCAGTGCGATACAGGGGGGCCAAGCTTTCTTT. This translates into CSAIQGGQAFF.

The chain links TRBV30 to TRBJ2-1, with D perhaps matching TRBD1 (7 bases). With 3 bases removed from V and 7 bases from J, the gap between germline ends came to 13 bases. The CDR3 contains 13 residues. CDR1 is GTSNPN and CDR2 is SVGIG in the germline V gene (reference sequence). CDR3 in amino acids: CAWRRQGGNEQFF. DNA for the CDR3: TGTGCCTGGAGGAGACAGGGAGGAAATGAGCAGTTCTTC.